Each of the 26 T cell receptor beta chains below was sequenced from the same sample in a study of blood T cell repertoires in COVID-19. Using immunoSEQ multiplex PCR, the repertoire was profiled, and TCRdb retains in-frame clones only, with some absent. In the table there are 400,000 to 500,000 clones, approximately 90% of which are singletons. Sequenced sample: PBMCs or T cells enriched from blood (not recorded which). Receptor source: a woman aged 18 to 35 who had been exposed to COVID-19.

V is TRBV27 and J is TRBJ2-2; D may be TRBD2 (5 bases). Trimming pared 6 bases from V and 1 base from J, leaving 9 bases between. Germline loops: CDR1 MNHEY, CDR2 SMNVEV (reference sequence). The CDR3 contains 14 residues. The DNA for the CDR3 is TGTGCCAGCAGCGGGGTAATGAACACCGGGGAGCTGTTTTTT. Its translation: CASSGVMNTGELFF.

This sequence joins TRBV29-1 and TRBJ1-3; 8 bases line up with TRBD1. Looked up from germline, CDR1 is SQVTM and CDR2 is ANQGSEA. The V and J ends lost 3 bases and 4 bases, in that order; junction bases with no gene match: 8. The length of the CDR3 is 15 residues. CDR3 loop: CSVEGTGGWGNTIYF. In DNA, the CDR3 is TGCAGCGTTGAGGGAACAGGGGGTTGGGGAAACACCATATATTTT.

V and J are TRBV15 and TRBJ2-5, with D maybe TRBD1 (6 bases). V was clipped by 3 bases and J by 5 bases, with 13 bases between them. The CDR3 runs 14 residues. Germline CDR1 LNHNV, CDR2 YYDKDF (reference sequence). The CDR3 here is CATSSTGTMETQYF. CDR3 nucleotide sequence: TGTGCCACCAGCAGCACTGGGACAATGGAGACCCAGTACTTC.

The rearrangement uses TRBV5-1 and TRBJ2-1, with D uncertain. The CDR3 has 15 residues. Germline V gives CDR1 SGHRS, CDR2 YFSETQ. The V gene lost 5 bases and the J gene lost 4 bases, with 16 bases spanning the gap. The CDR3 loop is CASSFGSLTYNEQFF. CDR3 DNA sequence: TGCGCCAGCAGTTTCGGGTCCCTCACTTACAATGAGCAGTTCTTC.

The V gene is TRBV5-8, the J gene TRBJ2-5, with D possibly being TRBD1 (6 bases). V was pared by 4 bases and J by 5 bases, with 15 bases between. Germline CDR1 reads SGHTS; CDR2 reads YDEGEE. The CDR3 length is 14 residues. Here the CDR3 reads CASSPRRRGETQYF. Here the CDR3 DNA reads TGTGCCAGCAGCCCGAGACGCAGGGGTGAGACCCAGTACTTC.

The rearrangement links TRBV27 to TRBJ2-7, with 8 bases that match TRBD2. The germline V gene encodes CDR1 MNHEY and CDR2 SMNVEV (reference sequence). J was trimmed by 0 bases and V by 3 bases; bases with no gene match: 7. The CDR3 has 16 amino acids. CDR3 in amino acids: CASSFVAGIPSYEQYF. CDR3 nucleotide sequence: TGTGCCAGCAGTTTTGTAGCGGGGATCCCCTCCTACGAGCAGTACTTC.

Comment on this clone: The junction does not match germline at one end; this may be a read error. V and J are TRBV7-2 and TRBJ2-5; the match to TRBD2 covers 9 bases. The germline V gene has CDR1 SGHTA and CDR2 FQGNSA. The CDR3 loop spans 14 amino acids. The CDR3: CASSLAGHQETQYF. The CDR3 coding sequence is TGTGCCAGCAGCCTAGCGGGGCACCAAGAGACCCAGTACTTC.

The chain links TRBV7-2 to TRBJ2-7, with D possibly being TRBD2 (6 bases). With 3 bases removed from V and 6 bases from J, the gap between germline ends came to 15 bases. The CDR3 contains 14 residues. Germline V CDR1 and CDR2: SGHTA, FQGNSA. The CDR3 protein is CASSFGGAAREQYF. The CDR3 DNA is TGTGCCAGCAGCTTTGGCGGGGCGGCGCGCGAGCAGTACTTC. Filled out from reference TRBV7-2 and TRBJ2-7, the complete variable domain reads GAGVSQSPSNKVTEKGKDVELRCDPISGHTALYWYRQSLGQGLEFLIYFQGNSAPDKSGLPSDRFSAERTGGSVSTLTIQRTQQEDSAVYLCASSFGGAAREQYFGPGTRLTVT.

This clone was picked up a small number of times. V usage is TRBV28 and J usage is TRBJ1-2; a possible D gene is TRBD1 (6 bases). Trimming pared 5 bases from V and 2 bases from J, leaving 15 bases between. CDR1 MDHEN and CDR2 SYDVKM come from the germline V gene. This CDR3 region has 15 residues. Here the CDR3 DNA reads TGTGCCAGCAGTCCCGGGACACCGGGAAACTATGGCTACACCTTC. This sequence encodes CASSPGTPGNYGYTF.

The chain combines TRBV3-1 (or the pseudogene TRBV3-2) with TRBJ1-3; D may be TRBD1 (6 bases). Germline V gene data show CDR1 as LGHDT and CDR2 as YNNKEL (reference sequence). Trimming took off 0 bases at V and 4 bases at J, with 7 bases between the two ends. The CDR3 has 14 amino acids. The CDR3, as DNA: TGTGCCAGCAGCCAAGATGGGACAGGAAACACCATATATTTT. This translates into CASSQDGTGNTIYF.

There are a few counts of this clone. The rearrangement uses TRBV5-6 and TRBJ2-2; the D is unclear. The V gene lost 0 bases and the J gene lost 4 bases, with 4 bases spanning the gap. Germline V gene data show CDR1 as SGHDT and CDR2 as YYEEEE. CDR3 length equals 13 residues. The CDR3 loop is CASSLASTGELFF. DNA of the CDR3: TGTGCCAGCAGCTTGGCCTCCACCGGGGAGCTGTTTTTT. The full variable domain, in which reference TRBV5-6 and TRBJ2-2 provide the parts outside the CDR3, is DAGVTQSPTHLIKTRGQQVTLRCSPKSGHDTVSWYQQALGQGPQFIFQYYEEEERQRGNFPDRFSGHQFPNYSSELNVNALLLGDSALYLCASSLASTGELFFGEGSRLTVL.

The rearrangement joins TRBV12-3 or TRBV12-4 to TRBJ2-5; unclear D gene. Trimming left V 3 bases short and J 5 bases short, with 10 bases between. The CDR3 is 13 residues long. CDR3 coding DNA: TGTGCCAGCAGTTTCGCGGTTCGGGAGACCCAGTACTTC. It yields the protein CASSFAVRETQYF.

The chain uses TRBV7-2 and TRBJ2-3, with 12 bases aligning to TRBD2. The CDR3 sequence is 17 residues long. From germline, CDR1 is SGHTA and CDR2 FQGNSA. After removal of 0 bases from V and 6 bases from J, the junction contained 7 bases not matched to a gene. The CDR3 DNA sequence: TGTGCCAGCAGCTTAGCGCATGTACTAGCGGGAGGTGATACGCAGTATTTT. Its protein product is CASSLAHVLAGGDTQYF.

The CDR3 nucleotides are TGTGCCAGCAGTTACTCGACAGCTCCCCTGACTGAAGCTTTCTTT. This gives the protein CASSYSTAPLTEAFF. The chain carries TRBV6-5 and TRBJ1-1; a weak D match, TRBD1 (5 bases). CDR3 size: 15 residues. Per germline, CDR1 MNHEY and CDR2 SVGAGI. V was pared by 0 bases and J by 5 bases, with 13 bases between.

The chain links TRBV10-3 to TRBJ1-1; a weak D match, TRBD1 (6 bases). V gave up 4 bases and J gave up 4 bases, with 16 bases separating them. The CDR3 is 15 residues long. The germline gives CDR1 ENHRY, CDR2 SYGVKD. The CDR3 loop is CAISGGGGAGTEAFF. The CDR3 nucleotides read TGTGCCATCAGTGGAGGTGGGGGGGCCGGCACTGAAGCTTTCTTT.

The CDR3 is CASSNRDRGSEQYF. The CDR3 DNA reads as TGTGCCAGCAGTAACCGGGACAGGGGGTCCGAGCAGTACTTC. V and J are TRBV2 and TRBJ2-7; 11 nucleotides line up with TRBD1. The CDR3 consists of 14 residues. Losses at the gene ends were 5 bases for V and 6 bases for J; bases not matched to a gene: 6. Germline loops: CDR1 SNHLY, CDR2 FYNNEI. Based on the CDR3 plus reference TRBV2 and TRBJ2-7, the full variable domain is EPEVTQTPSHQVTQMGQEVILRCVPISNHLYFYWYRQILGQKVEFLVSFYNNEISEKSEIFDDQFSVERPDGSNFTLKIRSTKLEDSAMYFCASSNRDRGSEQYFGPGTRLTVT.

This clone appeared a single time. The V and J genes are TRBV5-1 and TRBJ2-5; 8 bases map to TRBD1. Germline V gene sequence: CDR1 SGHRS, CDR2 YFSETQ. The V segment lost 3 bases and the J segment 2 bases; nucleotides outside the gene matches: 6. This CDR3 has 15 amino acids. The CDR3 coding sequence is TGCGCCAGCAGCTCCTTACAGGGGGAGCAAGAGACCCAGTACTTC. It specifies CASSSLQGEQETQYF.

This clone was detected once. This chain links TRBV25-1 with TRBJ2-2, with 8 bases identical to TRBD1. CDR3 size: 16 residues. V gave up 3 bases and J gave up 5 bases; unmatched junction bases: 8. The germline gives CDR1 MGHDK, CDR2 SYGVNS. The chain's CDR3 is CASSDHGQGVTGELFF. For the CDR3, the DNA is TGTGCCAGCAGTGACCATGGACAGGGTGTAACCGGGGAGCTGTTTTTT.

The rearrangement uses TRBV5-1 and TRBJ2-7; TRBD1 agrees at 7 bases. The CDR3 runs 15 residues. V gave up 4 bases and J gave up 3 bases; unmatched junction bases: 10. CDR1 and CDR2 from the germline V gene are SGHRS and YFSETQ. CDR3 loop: CASSPTDRAGYEQYF. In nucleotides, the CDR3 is TGCGCCAGCAGCCCGACAGACAGGGCGGGCTACGAGCAGTACTTC.

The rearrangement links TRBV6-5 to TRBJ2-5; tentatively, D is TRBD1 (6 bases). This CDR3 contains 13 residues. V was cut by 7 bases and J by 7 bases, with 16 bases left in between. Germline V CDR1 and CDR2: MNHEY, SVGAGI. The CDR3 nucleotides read TGTGCCAGCACGAGAGACGTAGGGGGGACCCAGTACTTC. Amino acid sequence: CASTRDVGGTQYF.

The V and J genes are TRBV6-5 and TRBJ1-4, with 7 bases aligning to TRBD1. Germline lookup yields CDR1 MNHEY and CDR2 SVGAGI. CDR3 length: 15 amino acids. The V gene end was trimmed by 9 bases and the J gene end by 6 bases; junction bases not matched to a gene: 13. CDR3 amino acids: CASSGGGTAHEKLFF. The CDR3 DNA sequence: TGTGCCAGTTCCGGGGGGGGGACAGCTCATGAAAAACTGTTTTTT.

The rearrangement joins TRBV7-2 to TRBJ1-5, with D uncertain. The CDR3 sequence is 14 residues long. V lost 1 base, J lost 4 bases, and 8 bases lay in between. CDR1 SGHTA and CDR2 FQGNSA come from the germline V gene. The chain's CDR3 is CASSLDPSNQPQHF. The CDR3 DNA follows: TGTGCCAGCAGCTTAGACCCGAGTAATCAGCCCCAGCATTTT.

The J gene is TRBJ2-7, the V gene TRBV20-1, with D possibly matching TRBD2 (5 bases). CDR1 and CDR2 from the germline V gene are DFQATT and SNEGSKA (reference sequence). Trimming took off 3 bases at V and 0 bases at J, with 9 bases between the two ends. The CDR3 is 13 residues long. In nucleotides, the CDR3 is TGCAGTGCTAGTGGACGGGACTCCTACGAGCAGTACTTC. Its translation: CSASGRDSYEQYF.

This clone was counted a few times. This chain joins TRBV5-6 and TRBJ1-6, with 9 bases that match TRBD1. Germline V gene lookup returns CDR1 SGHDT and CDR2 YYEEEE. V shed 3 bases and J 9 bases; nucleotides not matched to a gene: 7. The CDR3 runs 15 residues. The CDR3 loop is CASSWRDRAASPLHF. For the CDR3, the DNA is TGTGCCAGCAGCTGGCGGGACAGGGCCGCTTCACCCCTCCACTTT.

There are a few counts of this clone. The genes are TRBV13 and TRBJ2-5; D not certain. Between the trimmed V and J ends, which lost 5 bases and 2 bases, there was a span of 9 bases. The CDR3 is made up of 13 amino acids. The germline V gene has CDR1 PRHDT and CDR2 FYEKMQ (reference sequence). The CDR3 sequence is CASSPKTQETQYF. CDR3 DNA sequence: TGTGCCAGCAGCCCTAAGACACAAGAGACCCAGTACTTC.

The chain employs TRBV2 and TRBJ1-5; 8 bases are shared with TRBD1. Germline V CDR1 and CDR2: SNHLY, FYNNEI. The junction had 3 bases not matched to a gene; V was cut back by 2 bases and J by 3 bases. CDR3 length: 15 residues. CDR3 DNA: TGTGCCAGCAGTGAACTGGACAGGGCCAATCAGCCCCAGCATTTT. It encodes CASSELDRANQPQHF. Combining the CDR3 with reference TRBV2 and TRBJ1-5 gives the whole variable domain EPEVTQTPSHQVTQMGQEVILRCVPISNHLYFYWYRQILGQKVEFLVSFYNNEISEKSEIFDDQFSVERPDGSNFTLKIRSTKLEDSAMYFCASSELDRANQPQHFGDGTRLSIL.